This T cell receptor (beta chain) was captured by sequencing in a study of blood T cell repertoires in COVID-19. Study at large: COVID-19 samples collected from the United States, Italy and Spain covered acute and convalescent phases. Sample material is recorded as cDNA or gDNA derived from T cells, B-cell-depleted T cells, or PBMCs.

CDR3 length equals 14 residues. Per the authors' pipeline: Scientists estimated how many nucleated cells there were by amplifying reference gene primers. Assay: immunoSEQ multiplex PCR; the TCRdb copy retains only in-frame clones and omits some. Clone size and the V and J calls come from that table; the DNA yielded D and trimming. This table has more than 75,000 clones, 75% to 90% appearing once. The chain is built from TRBV21-1 and TRBJ1-5; TRBD1, as called in the table, went unchecked against the DNA. TRBV21-1 is described as a pseudogene. The sequencing sample was made of peripheral blood. This receptor was identified in a human donor in a cohort sampled during active COVID-19. The CDR3 reads CASSHDRGNQPQHF. Written as DNA, the CDR3 is TGTGCCAGCAGTCATGACAGGGGAAATCAGCCCCAGCATTTT.